Below, 26 T cell receptor beta chains from the same sample are listed, as sequenced in a study of blood T cell repertoires in COVID-19. Sequencing used immunoSEQ multiplex PCR; TCRdb keeps in-frame clones, though not all of them. Among around 430,000 clones listed, around nine tenths were seen once. Sequencing was carried out using PBMCs or T cells enriched from blood (not recorded which). These TCRs come from a woman in her fifties or sixties who had recovered from COVID-19.

The CDR3 here is CASSPDGDEQYF. CDR3 DNA: TGTGCCAGCAGCCCCGACGGGGACGAGCAGTACTTC. The chain recombines TRBV5-6 with TRBJ2-7; D may be TRBD2 (5 bases). Germline CDR1 SGHDT, CDR2 YYEEEE. The CDR3 runs to 12 residues. The germline V and J ends were trimmed by 4 bases and 5 bases, with 10 bases remaining between them.

V gene TRBV2 combines with J gene TRBJ1-4; 9 bases match TRBD1. CDR1 SNHLY and CDR2 FYNNEI come from the germline V gene. The CDR3 has 16 amino acids. Trimming took 6 bases from V and 7 from J; bases not matched to a gene: 12. The CDR3 DNA is TGTGCCAGCAGGGTACGGGACAGGGAATCTGGTGAAAAACTGTTTTTT. Its protein product is CASRVRDRESGEKLFF. The full variable domain, in which reference TRBV2 and TRBJ1-4 provide the parts outside the CDR3, is EPEVTQTPSHQVTQMGQEVILRCVPISNHLYFYWYRQILGQKVEFLVSFYNNEISEKSEIFDDQFSVERPDGSNFTLKIRSTKLEDSAMYFCASRVRDRESGEKLFFGSGTQLSVL.

The chain recombines TRBV2 with TRBJ1-5; unclear D gene. Between the trimmed V and J ends, which lost 3 bases and 8 bases, there was a span of 20 bases. CDR3 length equals 16 residues. Germline V gives CDR1 SNHLY, CDR2 FYNNEI. The CDR3 reads CASSDFGRHTLKPQHF. CDR3 coding DNA: TGTGCCAGCAGTGATTTTGGCAGGCATACCCTAAAGCCCCAGCATTTT.

This clone was found once. The rearrangement uses TRBV7-2 and TRBJ1-2, with D hard to call. V was clipped by 2 bases and J by 7 bases, with 17 bases between them. Germline values: CDR1 SGHTA, CDR2 FQGNSA. CDR3 length: 15 amino acids. DNA of the CDR3: TGTGCCAGCAGCTTAAATACCGGCCAGGTTGTTGGCTACACCTTC. Its translation is CASSLNTGQVVGYTF.

The rearrangement links TRBV24-1 to TRBJ1-5; TRBD1 agrees at 9 bases. Germline V gene data show CDR1 as KGHDR and CDR2 as SFDVKD. CDR3 size: 16 residues. The trim removed 4 bases at V and 4 bases at J, leaving 7 bases unmatched. CDR3 nucleotide sequence: TGTGCCACCAGTGAGACCGGGACAGGGTATAATCAGCCCCAGCATTTT. Amino acids: CATSETGTGYNQPQHF.

The chain couples TRBV28 to TRBJ1-2; 8 bases map to TRBD1. The CDR3 runs to 12 residues. Germline CDR1 and CDR2: MDHEN and SYDVKM. J lost 8 bases, V lost 6 bases, and 5 bases had no gene match. This CDR3 reads CASSVQGGGYTF. In DNA, the CDR3 is TGTGCCAGCAGCGTACAGGGGGGCGGCTACACCTTC.

The V call is TRBV28, the J call TRBJ1-1, with D possibly matching TRBD1 (5 bases). Trimming took 4 bases from V and 1 from J, leaving 7 bases between them. The CDR3 spans 13 residues. Germline V gene sequence: CDR1 MDHEN, CDR2 SYDVKM. The CDR3 DNA sequence: TGTGCCAGCAGTTACAGGTGGAACACTGAAGCTTTCTTT. Translated: CASSYRWNTEAFF.

The V gene is TRBV4-1, the J gene TRBJ1-3; 7 bases agree with TRBD1. V was pared by 1 base and J by 5 bases, with 11 bases of the junction left unmatched. The CDR3 is made up of 17 amino acids. The V gene's germline CDR1 is MGHRA and CDR2 YSYEKL. The CDR3 DNA follows: TGCGCCAGCAGCCAAGTCGGTAACAGGGGATCTCGAAACACCATATATTTT. Translation: CASSQVGNRGSRNTIYF.

The chain uses TRBV4-1 and TRBJ1-2, with a tentative D call TRBD1 (6 bases). The CDR3 loop spans 16 amino acids. In germline, CDR1 is MGHRA, CDR2 YSYEKL. V was shortened by 0 bases and J by 2 bases, with 13 bases between the two germline ends. CDR3 sequence reads: CASSQDPTGPNYGYTF. In DNA, the CDR3 is TGCGCCAGCAGCCAAGATCCCACAGGGCCCAACTATGGCTACACCTTC.

This sequence joins TRBV18 and TRBJ1-2, with 12 bases identical to TRBD1. This CDR3 spans 15 amino acids. Germline values: CDR1 KGHSH, CDR2 LQKENI. Trimming at V came to 6 bases and at J to 6 bases, leaving 8 bases not matched to a gene. The CDR3 protein is CASSSPGQGADGYTF. Here the CDR3 DNA reads TGTGCCAGCTCGAGTCCGGGACAGGGGGCGGATGGCTACACCTTC.

This chain uses TRBV11-1 with TRBJ2-7, with 12 bases fitting TRBD1. Unmatched junction bases numbered 6, after V lost 0 bases and J lost 6 bases. Germline V gene sequence: CDR1 SGHAT, CDR2 FQDESV (reference sequence). The CDR3 is 16 amino acids. This CDR3 is CASSLASGTGGLEQYF. Here the CDR3 DNA reads TGTGCCAGCAGCTTAGCGTCCGGGACAGGGGGCCTCGAGCAGTACTTC.

The chain carries TRBV7-3 and TRBJ2-1; 11 bases match TRBD2. Germline V CDR1 and CDR2: SGHTA, FQGTGA. The trim removed 5 bases at V and 2 bases at J, leaving 11 bases unmatched. CDR3 length: 18 amino acids. As DNA, the CDR3 is TGTGCCAGCAGCCCCAATCCCCCGGGACTAGCGGCCTACAATGAGCAGTTCTTC. This encodes CASSPNPPGLAAYNEQFF. Based on the CDR3 plus reference TRBV7-3 and TRBJ2-1, the full variable domain is GAGVSQTPSNKVTEKGKYVELRCDPISGHTALYWYRQSLGQGPEFLIYFQGTGAADDSGLPNDRFFAVRPEGSVSTLKIQRTERGDSAVYLCASSPNPPGLAAYNEQFFGPGTRLTVL.

Comments on this clone: An end of the junction does not agree with germline; a read error may underlie this. The chain combines TRBV7-7 with TRBJ2-1, with D tentatively TRBD1 (6 bases). Germline CDR1 and CDR2: SSHAT and FNYEAQ (reference sequence). The CDR3 extends over 15 amino acids. CDR3 region: CASSSDSSSYNEQFF. The CDR3 DNA reads TGTGCTAGCAGTTCGGACAGCAGTTCCTACAATGAGCAGTTCTTC.

The genes are TRBV14 and TRBJ1-1; tentatively, D is TRBD1 (5 bases). The V and J ends lost 2 bases and 0 bases respectively, with 10 bases between them. The CDR3 is 15 amino acids. The germline CDR1 and CDR2 sequences are SGHDN and FVKESK. The CDR3 nucleotides read TGTGCCAGCAGCCAAAACAGGAATTTGAACACTGAAGCTTTCTTT. This gives the protein CASSQNRNLNTEAFF.

This chain connects TRBV7-9 to TRBJ1-6; D is possibly TRBD1 (5 bases). The CDR3 is made up of 14 amino acids. Trimming stripped 7 bases from V and 9 bases from J, with 16 bases between. Germline assignment: CDR1 SEHNR and CDR2 FQNEAQ (reference sequence). The CDR3 DNA is TGTGCCAGCAAGGAGACAGATATAGGTTCACCCCTCCACTTT. It codes for CASKETDIGSPLHF.

The chain combines TRBV5-5 with TRBJ2-1; D not certain. Trimming left V 2 bases short and J 0 bases short, with 9 bases between. Per germline, CDR1 SGHKS and CDR2 YYEKEE (reference sequence). The CDR3 loop spans 15 amino acids. The CDR3 is CASSFSRSSYNEQFF. CDR3 in DNA: TGTGCCAGCAGCTTCTCTAGAAGCTCCTACAATGAGCAGTTCTTC.

The V gene is TRBV2, the J gene TRBJ2-1; a possible D gene is TRBD1 (6 bases). The CDR3 runs 15 residues. Trimming stripped 1 base from V and 6 bases from J, with 13 bases between. Germline CDR1 and CDR2: SNHLY and FYNNEI. CDR3 in amino acids: CASSEGQGFSNEQFF. The CDR3 DNA is TGTGCCAGCAGTGAAGGTCAGGGGTTCAGCAATGAGCAGTTCTTC.

This sequence joins TRBV24-1 and TRBJ1-1, with D possibly being TRBD1 (5 bases). Germline-derived CDR1 and CDR2 are KGHDR and SFDVKD. The CDR3 length is 10 residues. Trimming shortened V by 12 bases and J by 6 bases, and 10 bases separated the two germline ends. CDR3 DNA sequence: TGTGCCCCCCCCAGGGCTGAAGCTTTCTTT. It translates to CAPPRAEAFF.

The chain is built from TRBV1 and TRBJ1-1. TRBV1 is noted as a pseudogene. The CDR3 runs to 15 residues. The CDR3, as DNA: TGCACCAGCAGCCAAGAACGGGGGGAGAACACTGAAGCTTTCTTT. Protein sequence: CTSSQERGENTEAFF.

The V call is TRBV7-9, the J call TRBJ1-1; D remains ambiguous. Looked up from germline, CDR1 is SEHNR and CDR2 is FQNEAQ (reference sequence). The CDR3 sequence is 14 residues long. The V end was cut by 7 bases, the J end by 10 bases, with 22 bases between. CDR3 nucleotides: TGTGCCAGCACCGCCCGACTGTCCCTCAGCGGAGCTTTCTTT. Translating it yields CASTARLSLSGAFF.

The chain carries TRBV12-3 or TRBV12-4 and TRBJ1-5; no definite D call. The CDR3 totals 13 residues. The V end lost 6 bases, the J end lost 4 bases, and 10 bases lay between the germline ends. The CDR3 loop reads CASSKVANQPQHF. CDR3 DNA: TGTGCCAGCAGCAAAGTAGCTAATCAGCCCCAGCATTTT.

This clone was found once. The rearrangement links TRBV5-1 to TRBJ1-3, with D possibly TRBD1 on 5 matching bases. The V and J ends lost 0 bases and 4 bases respectively, with 8 bases between them. The V gene's germline CDR1 is SGHRS and CDR2 YFSETQ. This CDR3 region has 14 residues. CDR3 region: CASSLAGLGNTIYF. The CDR3 nucleotides are TGCGCCAGCAGCTTGGCAGGGTTGGGAAACACCATATATTTT.

This clone was detected once. The chain carries TRBV19 and TRBJ1-2, with D perhaps TRBD1 (5 bases). CDR1 LNHDA and CDR2 SQIVND come from the germline V gene (reference sequence). The germline V and J ends were trimmed by 5 bases and 4 bases, with 11 bases remaining between them. CDR3 size: 13 residues. The CDR3 DNA follows: TGTGCCAGTAGTCGACAGCCAAGCTATGGCTACACCTTC. This gives the protein CASSRQPSYGYTF.

V is TRBV6-5 and J is TRBJ2-7, with a weak D call TRBD1 (5 bases). Germline V lookup: CDR1 MNHEY, CDR2 SVGAGI. The ends were cut back, 0 bases at V and 3 bases at J, with 12 bases in the middle. The CDR3 runs to 15 residues. This CDR3 is CASSYSIGVSYEQYF. As DNA, the CDR3 is TGTGCCAGCAGTTACTCGATAGGGGTAAGCTACGAGCAGTACTTC.

The gene calls are TRBV5-4 and TRBJ1-1, with TRBD1 matching over 8 bases. This CDR3 contains 15 residues. Germline V gene sequence: CDR1 SGHNT, CDR2 YYREEE (reference sequence). J lost 1 base, V lost 3 bases, and 5 bases had no gene match. DNA of the CDR3: TGTGCCAGCAGCTGGGGGGACAGGTGGAACACTGAAGCTTTCTTT. Encoded protein: CASSWGDRWNTEAFF.

The DNA for the CDR3 is TGTGCCAGCAGCCGCTGGACAGGGAGCTCCTACGAGCAGTACTTC. It yields the protein CASSRWTGSSYEQYF. V and J are TRBV4-2 and TRBJ2-7; TRBD1 aligns across 8 bases. CDR1 LGHNA and CDR2 YNFKEQ come from the germline V gene. This CDR3 has 15 amino acids. Unmatched junction bases numbered 5, after V lost 4 bases and J lost 0 bases.